These 5 T cell receptor beta chains came from one sample sequenced in a study of T cell repertoires in cytomegalovirus infection. TCRdb ran MiXCR on the reads and lists one entry per CDR3 protein. The table has about 89,000 distinct CDR3 sequences, roughly 29% seen once. These receptors' antigens are unknown. The starting material was CD8+ T cells from cultured PBMCs, obtained from culture after CMV antigen stimulation. These receptors came from a human donor in good health (CMV status not recorded). Some clones in this sample may be carry-over from other donors' samples.

This clonotype was seen a few times. This chain links TRBV7-9 with TRBJ2-1; TRBD1 matches 7 bases. Trimming cost V 11 bases and J 9 bases; bases outside gene matches: 13. Germline loops: CDR1 SEHNR, CDR2 FQNEAQ (reference sequence). The CDR3 is made up of 13 amino acids. The CDR3 region has the DNA TGTGCCTTCCAAAAAGAAGACAGGGCTGAGCAGTTCTTC. It translates to CAFQKEDRAEQFF.

This clonotype was recorded at least ten times. V gene TRBV7-8 combines with J gene TRBJ2-3; tentative D call: TRBD2 (6 bases). V lost 2 bases and J lost 4, with 19 bases in between. Germline CDR1 is SGHVS and CDR2 is FQNEAQ. The CDR3 sequence is 17 residues long. The chain's CDR3 is CASSLKSAAGFADTQYF. The CDR3 DNA reads TGTGCCAGCAGCTTAAAGTCGGCGGCGGGGTTCGCAGATACGCAGTATTTT.

This clonotype was detected ten times or more. The chain couples TRBV4-1 to TRBJ1-1; 7 nucleotides match TRBD1. From germline, CDR1 is MGHRA and CDR2 YSYEKL. This CDR3 contains 15 residues. Trimming at V came to 1 base and at J to 3 bases, leaving 5 bases not matched to a gene. CDR3 nucleotides: TGCGCCAGCAGCCAAGGAATAGGGGGCTACACTGAAGCTTTCTTT. Its translation is CASSQGIGGYTEAFF.

The chain couples TRBV30 to TRBJ2-7; maybe TRBD2 (6 bases). Per the germline V gene, CDR1 is GTSNPN and CDR2 is SVGIG (reference sequence). The V and J ends lost 2 bases and 1 base respectively, with 15 bases between them. This CDR3 region has 15 residues. In DNA form, the CDR3 reads TGTGCCTGGAGTAACATAGAGGAGGGATCCTACGAGCAGTACTTC. Translated, it gives CAWSNIEEGSYEQYF.

The chain is built from TRBV20-1 and TRBJ2-5; 10 bases are shared with TRBD2. The trim removed 6 bases at V and 2 bases at J, leaving 18 bases unmatched. Germline CDR1 and CDR2: DFQATT and SNEGSKA (reference sequence). This CDR3 has 18 residues. For the CDR3, the DNA is TGCAGTGCCACGATAATCGGGCTAGCGGGGGCCCTGCAAGAGACCCAGTACTTC. It yields the protein CSATIIGLAGALQETQYF.